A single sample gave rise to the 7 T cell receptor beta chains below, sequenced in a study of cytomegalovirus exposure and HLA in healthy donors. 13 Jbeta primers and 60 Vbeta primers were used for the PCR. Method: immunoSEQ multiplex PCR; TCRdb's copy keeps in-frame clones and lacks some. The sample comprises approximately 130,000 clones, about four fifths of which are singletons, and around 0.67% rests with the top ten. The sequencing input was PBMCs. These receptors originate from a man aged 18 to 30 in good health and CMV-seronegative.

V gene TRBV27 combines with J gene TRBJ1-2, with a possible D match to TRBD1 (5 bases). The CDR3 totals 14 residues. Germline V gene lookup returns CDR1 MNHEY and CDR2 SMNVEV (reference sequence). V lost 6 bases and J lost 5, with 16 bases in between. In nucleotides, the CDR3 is TGTGCCAGCAGGCCCCGCACCGGGGGGTATGGCTACACCTTC. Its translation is CASRPRTGGYGYTF.

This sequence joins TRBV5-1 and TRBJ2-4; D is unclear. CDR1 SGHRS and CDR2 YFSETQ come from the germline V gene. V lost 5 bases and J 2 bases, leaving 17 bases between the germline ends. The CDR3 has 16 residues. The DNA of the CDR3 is TGCGCCAGCAGGACCTACGGCGAGGCGTCCAAAAACATTCAGTACTTC. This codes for CASRTYGEASKNIQYF.

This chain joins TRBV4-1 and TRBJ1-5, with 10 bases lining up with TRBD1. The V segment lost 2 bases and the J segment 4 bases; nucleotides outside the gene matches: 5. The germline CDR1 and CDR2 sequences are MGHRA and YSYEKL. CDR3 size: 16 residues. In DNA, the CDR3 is TGCGCCAGCAGCCAATCTCGGGACAGGGGAAATCAGCCCCAGCATTTT. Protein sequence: CASSQSRDRGNQPQHF.

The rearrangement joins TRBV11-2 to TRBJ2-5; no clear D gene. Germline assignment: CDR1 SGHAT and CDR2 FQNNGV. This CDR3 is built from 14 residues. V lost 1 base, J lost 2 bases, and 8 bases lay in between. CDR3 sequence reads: CASSLAGGQETQYF. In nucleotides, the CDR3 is TGTGCCAGCAGCTTAGCCGGCGGACAAGAGACCCAGTACTTC.

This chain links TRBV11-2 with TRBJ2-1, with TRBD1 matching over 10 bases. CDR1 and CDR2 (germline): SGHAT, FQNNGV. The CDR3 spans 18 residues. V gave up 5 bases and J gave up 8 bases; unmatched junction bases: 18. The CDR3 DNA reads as TGTGCCAGCAGCCGCCGAGAGTCACCGGGACAGGGGCGGGATGAGCAGTTCTTC. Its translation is CASSRRESPGQGRDEQFF.

In DNA, the CDR3 is TGTGCCATCAGTGAGTCGGCAGGGTATGGCTACACCTTC. Protein: CAISESAGYGYTF. The chain uses TRBV10-3 and TRBJ1-2; TRBD1 might be the D (5 bases). Germline-derived CDR1 and CDR2 are ENHRY and SYGVKD. Trimming removed 0 bases at V and 5 bases at J, with 7 bases between. The CDR3 covers 13 residues.

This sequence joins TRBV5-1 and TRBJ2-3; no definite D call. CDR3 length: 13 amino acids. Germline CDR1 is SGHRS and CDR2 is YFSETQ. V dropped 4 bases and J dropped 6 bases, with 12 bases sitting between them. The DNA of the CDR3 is TGCGCCAGCAGCCCAGCATCCGGGGATACGCAGTATTTT. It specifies CASSPASGDTQYF.